This TCR beta chain was retrieved from a study of control samples from healthy donors and cancer patients. Clones were sequenced by immunoSEQ multiplex PCR, and TCRdb holds only the in-frame ones, with some missing. The table has some 87,000 clones, around 84% seen once; the top ten hold approximately 10%. This CDR3 has 14 amino acids. V lost 4 bases, J lost 2 bases, and 4 bases stayed unmatched. Per the germline V gene, CDR1 is LNHDA and CDR2 is SQIVND (reference sequence). The chain employs TRBV19 and TRBJ2-5, with 7 bases lining up with TRBD2. The source material was PBMCs. The sequence derives from a man aged 60 to 69 with head and neck cancer. The CDR3 protein is CASSTTGGQETQYF. CDR3 nucleotide sequence: TGTGCCAGTAGTACCACGGGGGGACAAGAGACCCAGTACTTC.